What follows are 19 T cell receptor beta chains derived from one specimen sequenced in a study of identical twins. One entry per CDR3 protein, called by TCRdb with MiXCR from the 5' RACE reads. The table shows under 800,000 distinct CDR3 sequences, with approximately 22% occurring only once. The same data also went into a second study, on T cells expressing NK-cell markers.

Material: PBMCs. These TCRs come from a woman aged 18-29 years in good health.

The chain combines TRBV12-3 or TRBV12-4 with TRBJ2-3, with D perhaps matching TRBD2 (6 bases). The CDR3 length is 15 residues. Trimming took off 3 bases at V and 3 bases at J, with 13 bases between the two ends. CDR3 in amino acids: CASSFGIGRTDTQYF. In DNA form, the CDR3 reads TGTGCCAGCAGTTTCGGCATTGGGAGGACAGATACGCAGTATTTT.

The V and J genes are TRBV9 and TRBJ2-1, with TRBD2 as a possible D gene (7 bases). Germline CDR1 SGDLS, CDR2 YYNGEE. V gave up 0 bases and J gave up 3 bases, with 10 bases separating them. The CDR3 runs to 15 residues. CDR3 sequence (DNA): TGTGCCAGCAGCGTAGCGGGGGGCCGCTACAATGAGCAGTTCTTC. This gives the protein CASSVAGGRYNEQFF.

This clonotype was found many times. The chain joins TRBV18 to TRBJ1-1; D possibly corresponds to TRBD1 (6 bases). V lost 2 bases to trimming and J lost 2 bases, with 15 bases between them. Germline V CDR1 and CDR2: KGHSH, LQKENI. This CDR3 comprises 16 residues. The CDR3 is CASSPSRTQGNTEAFF. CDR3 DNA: TGTGCCAGCTCACCATCCCGGACACAGGGCAACACTGAAGCTTTCTTT.

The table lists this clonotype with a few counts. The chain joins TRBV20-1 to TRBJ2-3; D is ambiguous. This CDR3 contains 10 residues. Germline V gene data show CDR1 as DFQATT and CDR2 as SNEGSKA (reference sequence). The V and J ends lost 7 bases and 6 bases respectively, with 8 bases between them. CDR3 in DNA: TGCAGTGGCATAGAGGATACGCAGTATTTT. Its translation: CSGIEDTQYF.

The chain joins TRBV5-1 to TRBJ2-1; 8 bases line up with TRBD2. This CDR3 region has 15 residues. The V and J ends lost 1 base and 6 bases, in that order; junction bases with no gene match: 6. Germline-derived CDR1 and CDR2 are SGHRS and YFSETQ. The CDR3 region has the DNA TGCGCCAGCAGCTTGTTGGATAGCGGGGCCAATGAGCAGTTCTTC. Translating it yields CASSLLDSGANEQFF.

As DNA, the CDR3 is TGTGCTAGTGGCCCCCGAGGACGCCTCTCCTACGAGCAGTACTTC. Amino acid sequence: CASGPRGRLSYEQYF. The chain combines TRBV12-5 with TRBJ2-7; D remains unclear. The CDR3 contains 15 residues. The germline V gene encodes CDR1 LGHNT and CDR2 FRNRAP. The V gene lost 6 bases and the J gene lost 0 bases, with 15 bases spanning the gap. The full variable domain, completed using reference TRBV12-5 and TRBJ2-7, is DARVTQTPRHKVTEMGQEVTMRCQPILGHNTVFWYRQTMMQGLELLAYFRNRAPLDDSGMPKDRFSAEMPDATLATLKIQPSEPRDSAVYFCASGPRGRLSYEQYFGPGTRLTVT.

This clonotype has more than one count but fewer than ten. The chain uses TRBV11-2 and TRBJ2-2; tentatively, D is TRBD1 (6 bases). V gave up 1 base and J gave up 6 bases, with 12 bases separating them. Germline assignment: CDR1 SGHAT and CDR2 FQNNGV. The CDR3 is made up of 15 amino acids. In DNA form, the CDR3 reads TGTGCCAGCAGCTTAGTGGCAGGGGCCGCCGGGGAGCTGTTTTTT. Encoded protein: CASSLVAGAAGELFF.

CDR3 sequence (DNA): TGTGCCAGCAGTAGGGGGGTAGCGAGAACCCAAGAGACCCAGTACTTC. It specifies CASSRGVARTQETQYF. The chain combines TRBV6-2 or TRBV6-3 with TRBJ2-5; D assignment may be TRBD1 or TRBD2 (6 bases each). This CDR3 has 16 amino acids. Germline assignment: CDR1 MNHEY and CDR2 SVGEGT. Between the trimmed V and J ends, which lost 5 bases and 1 base, there was a span of 17 bases.

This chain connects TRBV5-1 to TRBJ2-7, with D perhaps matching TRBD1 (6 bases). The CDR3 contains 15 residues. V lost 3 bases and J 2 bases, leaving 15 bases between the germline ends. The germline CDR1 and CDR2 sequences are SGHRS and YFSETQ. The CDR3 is CASSYREGVTYEQYF. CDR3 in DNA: TGCGCCAGCAGCTACAGGGAAGGGGTAACCTACGAGCAGTACTTC.

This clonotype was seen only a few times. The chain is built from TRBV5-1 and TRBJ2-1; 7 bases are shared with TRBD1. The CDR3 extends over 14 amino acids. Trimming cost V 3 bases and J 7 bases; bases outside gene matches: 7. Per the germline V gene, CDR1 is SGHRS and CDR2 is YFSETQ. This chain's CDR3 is CASSWGQMGNEQFF. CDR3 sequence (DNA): TGCGCCAGCAGCTGGGGACAGATGGGTAATGAGCAGTTCTTC.

The CDR3 bases are TGCGCCAGCAGCCCTCTGGAAGGCGTAATGGACGAGCAGTACTTC. Translated: CASSPLEGVMDEQYF. The genes are TRBV5-1 and TRBJ2-7; D is unresolved. V gave up 4 bases and J gave up 5 bases, with 19 bases separating them. The CDR3 is 15 amino acids. Germline assignment: CDR1 SGHRS and CDR2 YFSETQ.

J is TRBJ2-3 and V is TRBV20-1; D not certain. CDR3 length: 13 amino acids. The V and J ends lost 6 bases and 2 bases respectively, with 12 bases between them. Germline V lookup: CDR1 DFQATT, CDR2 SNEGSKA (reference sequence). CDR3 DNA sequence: TGCAGTGCGCACTCTACCATCACAGATACGCAGTATTTT. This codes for CSAHSTITDTQYF.

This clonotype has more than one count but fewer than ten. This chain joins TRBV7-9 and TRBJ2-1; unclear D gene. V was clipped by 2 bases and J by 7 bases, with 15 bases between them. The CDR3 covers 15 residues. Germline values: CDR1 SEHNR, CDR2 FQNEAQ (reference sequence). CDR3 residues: CASSLRLAPGNEQFF. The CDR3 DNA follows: TGTGCCAGCAGCTTACGACTGGCGCCGGGTAATGAGCAGTTCTTC.

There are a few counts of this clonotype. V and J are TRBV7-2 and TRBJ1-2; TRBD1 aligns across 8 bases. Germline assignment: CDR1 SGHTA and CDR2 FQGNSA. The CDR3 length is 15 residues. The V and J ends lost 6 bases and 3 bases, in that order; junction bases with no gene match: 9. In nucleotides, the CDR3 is TGTGCCAGCAGACCGCAGGGGGCGCGAGACTATGGCTACACCTTC. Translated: CASRPQGARDYGYTF. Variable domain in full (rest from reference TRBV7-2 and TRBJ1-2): GAGVSQSPSNKVTEKGKDVELRCDPISGHTALYWYRQSLGQGLEFLIYFQGNSAPDKSGLPSDRFSAERTGGSVSTLTIQRTQQEDSAVYLCASRPQGARDYGYTFGSGTRLTVV.

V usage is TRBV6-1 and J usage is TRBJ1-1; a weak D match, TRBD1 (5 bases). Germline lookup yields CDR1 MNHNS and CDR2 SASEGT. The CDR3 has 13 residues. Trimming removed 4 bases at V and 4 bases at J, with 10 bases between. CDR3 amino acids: CASSVRQGTEAFF. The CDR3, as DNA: TGTGCCAGCAGTGTACGGCAGGGCACTGAAGCTTTCTTT.

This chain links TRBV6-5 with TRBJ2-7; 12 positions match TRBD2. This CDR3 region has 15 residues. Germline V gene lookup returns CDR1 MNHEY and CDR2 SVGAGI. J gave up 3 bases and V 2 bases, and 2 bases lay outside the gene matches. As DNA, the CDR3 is TGTGCCAGCAGTTACGGGACTAGCGGGTTCTACGAGCAGTACTTC. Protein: CASSYGTSGFYEQYF.

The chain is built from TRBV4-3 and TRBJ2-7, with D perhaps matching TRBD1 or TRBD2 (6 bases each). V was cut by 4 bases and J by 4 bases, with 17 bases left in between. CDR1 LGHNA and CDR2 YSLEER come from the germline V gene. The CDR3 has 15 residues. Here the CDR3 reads CASSRAQGGGYEQYF. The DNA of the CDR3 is TGCGCCAGCAGCCGAGCACAGGGTGGAGGGTACGAGCAGTACTTC.

Written as DNA, the CDR3 is TGTGCCAGCAGCCCCCCCGGGAGTAGTAGCAATCAGCCCCAGCATTTT. Translating gives CASSPPGSSSNQPQHF. The chain uses TRBV11-3 and TRBJ1-5; no definite D call. CDR3 length equals 16 residues. Germline CDR1 and CDR2: SGHNT and YENEEA. V gave up 5 bases and J gave up 0 bases, with 14 bases separating them. The full variable domain, with the rest looked up from reference TRBV11-3 and TRBJ1-5, is EAGVVQSPRYKIIEKKQPVAFWCNPISGHNTLYWYLQNLGQGPELLIRYENEEAVDDSQLPKDRFSAERLKGVDSTLKIQPAELGDSAVYLCASSPPGSSSNQPQHFGDGTRLSIL.

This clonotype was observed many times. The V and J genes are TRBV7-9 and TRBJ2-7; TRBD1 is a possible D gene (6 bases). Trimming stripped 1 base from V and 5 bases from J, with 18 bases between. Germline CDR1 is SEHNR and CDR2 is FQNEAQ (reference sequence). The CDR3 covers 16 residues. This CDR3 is CASSLGSIGQYHEQYF. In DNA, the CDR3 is TGTGCCAGCAGCTTAGGTTCGATAGGACAGTACCACGAGCAGTACTTC. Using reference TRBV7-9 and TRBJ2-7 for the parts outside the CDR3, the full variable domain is DTGVSQNPRHKITKRGQNVTFRCDPISEHNRLYWYRQTLGQGPEFLTYFQNEAQLEKSRLLSDRFSAERPKGSFSTLEIQRTEQGDSAMYLCASSLGSIGQYHEQYFGPGTRLTVT.